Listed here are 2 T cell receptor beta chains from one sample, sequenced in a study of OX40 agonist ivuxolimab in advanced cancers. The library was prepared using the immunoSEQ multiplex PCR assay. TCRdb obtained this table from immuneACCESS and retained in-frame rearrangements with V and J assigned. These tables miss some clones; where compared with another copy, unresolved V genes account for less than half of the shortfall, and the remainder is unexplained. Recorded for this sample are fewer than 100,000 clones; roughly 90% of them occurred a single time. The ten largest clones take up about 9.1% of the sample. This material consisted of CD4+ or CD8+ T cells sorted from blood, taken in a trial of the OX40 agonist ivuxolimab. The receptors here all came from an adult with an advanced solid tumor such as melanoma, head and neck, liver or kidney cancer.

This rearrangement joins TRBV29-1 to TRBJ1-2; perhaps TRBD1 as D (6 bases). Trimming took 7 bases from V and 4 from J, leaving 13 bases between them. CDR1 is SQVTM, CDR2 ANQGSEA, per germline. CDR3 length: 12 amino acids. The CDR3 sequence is CSAGGGGYGYTF. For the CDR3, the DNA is TGCAGCGCGGGCGGGGGCGGCTATGGCTACACCTTC.

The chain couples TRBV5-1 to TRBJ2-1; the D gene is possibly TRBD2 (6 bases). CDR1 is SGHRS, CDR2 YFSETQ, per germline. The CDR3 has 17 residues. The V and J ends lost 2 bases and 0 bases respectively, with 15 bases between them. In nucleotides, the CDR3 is TGCGCCAGCAGCTTCGGTCTAGCGCTGAGCTCCTACAATGAGCAGTTCTTC. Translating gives CASSFGLALSSYNEQFF.